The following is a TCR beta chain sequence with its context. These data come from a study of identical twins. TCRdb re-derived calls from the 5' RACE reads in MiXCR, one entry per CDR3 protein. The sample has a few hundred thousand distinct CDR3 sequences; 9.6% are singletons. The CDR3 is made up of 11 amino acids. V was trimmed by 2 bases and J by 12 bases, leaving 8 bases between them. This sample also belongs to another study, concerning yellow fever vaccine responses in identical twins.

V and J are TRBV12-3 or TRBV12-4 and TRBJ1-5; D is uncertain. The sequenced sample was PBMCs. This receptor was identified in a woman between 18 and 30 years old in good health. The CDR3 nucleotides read TGTGCCAGCAGTTTAACTGGGCTCCAGCATTTT. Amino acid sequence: CASSLTGLQHF.